In its sample, the clone carrying this T cell receptor beta chain was seen many times. The source of the sample is a study of response to subunit inactivated influenza vaccine. TCRdb reanalysed the RT-PCR reads using MiXCR and keeps one entry per CDR3 protein. The sample lists roughly 700,000 distinct CDR3 sequences; more than 11% were seen once. Germline V CDR1 and CDR2: LGHDT, YNNKEL (reference sequence). CDR3 length: 16 residues. The germline V and J ends were trimmed by 1 base and 1 base, with 11 bases remaining between them. This sequence originates from a man aged 45 to 65 who received an inactivated influenza vaccine. The starting material was PBMCs from blood, obtained 14 days before vaccination. The chain uses TRBV3-1 and TRBJ2-1; a weak D match, TRBD2 (6 bases). CDR3: CASSQARAGSYNEQFF. The DNA for the CDR3 is TGTGCCAGCAGCCAAGCCAGAGCGGGTTCCTACAATGAGCAGTTCTTC.